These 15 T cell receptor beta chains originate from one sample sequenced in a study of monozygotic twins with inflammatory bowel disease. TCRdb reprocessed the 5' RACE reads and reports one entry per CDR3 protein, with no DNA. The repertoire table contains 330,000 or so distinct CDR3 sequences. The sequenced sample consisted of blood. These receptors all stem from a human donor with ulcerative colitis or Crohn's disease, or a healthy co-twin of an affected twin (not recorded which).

CDR3 sequence reads: CSASAPRGIDGYTF. The V and J genes are TRBV20-1 and TRBJ1-2; the D gene TCRdb calls, TRBD1, cannot be checked with no DNA. This CDR3 has 14 residues. Germline-derived CDR1 and CDR2 are DFQATT and SNEGSKA (reference sequence).

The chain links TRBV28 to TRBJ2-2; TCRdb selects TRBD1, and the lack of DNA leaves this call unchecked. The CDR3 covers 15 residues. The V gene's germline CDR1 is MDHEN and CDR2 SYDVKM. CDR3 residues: CASLTGDRGSGELFF.

The CDR3 is CASSAGTSPGTQYF. This sequence joins TRBV2 and TRBJ2-5; the D call of TRBD2 rests on TCRdb alone, since no DNA is present to check it. The CDR3 totals 14 residues. CDR1 and CDR2 (germline): SNHLY, FYNNEI.

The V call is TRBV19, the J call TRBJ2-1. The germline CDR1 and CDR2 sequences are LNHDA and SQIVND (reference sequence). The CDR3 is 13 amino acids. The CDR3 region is CASSTDVIYEQFF.

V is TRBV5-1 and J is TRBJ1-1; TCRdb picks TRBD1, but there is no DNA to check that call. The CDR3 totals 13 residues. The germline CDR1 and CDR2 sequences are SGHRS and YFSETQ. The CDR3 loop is CASRAGGSLGAFF. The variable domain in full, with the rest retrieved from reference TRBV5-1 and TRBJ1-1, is KAGVTQTPRYLIKTRGQQVTLSCSPISGHRSVSWYQQTPGQGLQFLFEYFSETQRNKGNFPGRFSGRQFSNSRSEMNVSTLELGDSALYLCASRAGGSLGAFFGQGTRLTVV.

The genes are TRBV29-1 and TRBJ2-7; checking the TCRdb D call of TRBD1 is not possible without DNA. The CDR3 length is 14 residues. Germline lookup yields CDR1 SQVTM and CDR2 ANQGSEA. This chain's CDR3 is CSVSIGGGGYEQYF.

The chain's CDR3 is CASSPIYTGELFF. The chain links TRBV11-3 to TRBJ2-2. The CDR3 consists of 13 residues. Per germline, CDR1 SGHNT and CDR2 YENEEA.

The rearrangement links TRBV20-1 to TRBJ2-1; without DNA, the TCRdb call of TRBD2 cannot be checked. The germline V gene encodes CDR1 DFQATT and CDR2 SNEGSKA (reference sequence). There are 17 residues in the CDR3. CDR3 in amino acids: CSARGVERGGSYNEQFF.

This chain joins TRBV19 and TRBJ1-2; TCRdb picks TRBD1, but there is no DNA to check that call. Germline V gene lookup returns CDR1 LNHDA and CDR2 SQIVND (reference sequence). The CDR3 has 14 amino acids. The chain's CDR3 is CASLGQGRSAGYTF.

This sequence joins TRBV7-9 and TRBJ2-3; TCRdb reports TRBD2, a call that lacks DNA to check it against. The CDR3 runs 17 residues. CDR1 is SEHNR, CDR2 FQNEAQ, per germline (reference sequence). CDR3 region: CASSYRTSGGPGDTQYF.

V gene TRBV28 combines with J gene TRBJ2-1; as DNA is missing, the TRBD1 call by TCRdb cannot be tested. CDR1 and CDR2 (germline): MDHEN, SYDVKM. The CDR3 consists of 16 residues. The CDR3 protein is CASRGAGQGSYNEQFF.

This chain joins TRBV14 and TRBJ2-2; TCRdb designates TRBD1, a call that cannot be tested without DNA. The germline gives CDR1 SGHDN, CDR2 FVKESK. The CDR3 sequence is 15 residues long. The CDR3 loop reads CASSHGRGRTGELFF.

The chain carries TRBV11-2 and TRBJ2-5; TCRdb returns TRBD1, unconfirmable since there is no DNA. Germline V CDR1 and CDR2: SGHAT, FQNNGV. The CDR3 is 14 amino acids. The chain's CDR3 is CASSATRGAQTQYF.

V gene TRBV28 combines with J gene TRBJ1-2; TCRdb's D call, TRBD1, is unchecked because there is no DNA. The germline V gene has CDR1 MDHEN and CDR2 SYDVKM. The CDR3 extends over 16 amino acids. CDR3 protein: CASSFPDSRSAYGYTF.

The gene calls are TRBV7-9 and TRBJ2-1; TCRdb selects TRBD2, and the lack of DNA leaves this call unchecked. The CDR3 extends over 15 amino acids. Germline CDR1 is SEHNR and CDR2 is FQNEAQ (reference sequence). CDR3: CASSTRLAGDDEQFF.